This T cell receptor beta chain appears in the sequencing data of a study of T cell responses to AZD1222 COVID-19 vaccine. The germline gives CDR1 LGHNA, CDR2 YNFKEQ. This CDR3 region has 14 residues. V was pared by 3 bases and J by 4 bases, with 12 bases between. Study-wide results and limits: Along spike, vaccine-associated CD4 TCRs were found throughout, with dominance at 160-218 and 743-854. There were mostly white British donors and more females than males, and clonal diversity was possibly underestimated. Repertoire sampling was restricted to post-peak T cell response timepoints.

Here immunoSEQ multiplex PCR was the method, and the copy in TCRdb shows in-frame clones only, minus some. Among under 150,000 clones listed, about 87% were seen once. Concerning this clone itself: The antigen is unknown.

This sequence originates from an adult who received the AZD1222 COVID-19 vaccine. V is TRBV4-2 and J is TRBJ1-2, with D tentatively TRBD1 (5 bases). Sample: peripheral blood, taken 28 days after the second AZD1222 dose. The CDR3 reads CASSQGTAGYGYTF. The CDR3 DNA sequence: TGTGCCAGCAGCCAGGGGACGGCGGGCTATGGCTACACCTTC.